This entry lists 12 T cell receptor beta chains sequenced from one sample in a study of blood T cell repertoires in COVID-19. This table comes from immunoSEQ multiplex PCR, and its TCRdb copy is limited to in-frame clones, with some not included. The data show about 480,000 clones, 89% seen once. The source material was peripheral blood. All receptors derive from a man between 18 and 35 years old with COVID-19, enrolled during active disease.

This clone was recorded a few times. The genes are TRBV7-2 and TRBJ2-2; the D gene is possibly TRBD1 (6 bases). V shed 5 bases and J shed 0 bases, with 13 bases lying between them. The germline CDR1 and CDR2 sequences are SGHTA and FQGNSA. This CDR3 spans 16 amino acids. CDR3 region: CASSQGHFANTGELFF. The DNA of the CDR3 is TGTGCCAGCAGCCAGGGACATTTCGCGAACACCGGGGAGCTGTTTTTT.

The rearrangement links TRBV9 to TRBJ1-2, with D unclear. From germline, CDR1 is SGDLS and CDR2 YYNGEE. V was pared by 4 bases and J by 7 bases, with 11 bases between. CDR3 length: 12 residues. The CDR3 reads CASSRTSGGYTF. The DNA of the CDR3 is TGTGCCAGCAGCCGTACGTCCGGTGGCTACACCTTC.

The chain links TRBV7-9 to TRBJ2-7; perhaps TRBD2 as D (7 bases). The CDR3 covers 14 residues. Trimming pared 5 bases from V and 5 bases from J, leaving 16 bases between. The V gene's germline CDR1 is SEHNR and CDR2 FQNEAQ (reference sequence). The CDR3 is CASSPPSGDNEQYF. CDR3 sequence (DNA): TGTGCCAGCAGCCCGCCCAGCGGGGACAACGAGCAGTACTTC.

Note on this clone: The sample carries other DNA sequences with the same CDR3. CDR3 DNA sequence: TGTGCCAGCAGTGTTACAGGGGGCTACGAGCAGTACTTC. Translated, it gives CASSVTGGYEQYF. V usage is TRBV2 and J usage is TRBJ2-7, with 8 bases aligning to TRBD1. Germline loops: CDR1 SNHLY, CDR2 FYNNEI. The ends lost 4 bases at V and 3 bases at J; junction bases unmatched: 2. The CDR3 sequence is 13 residues long.

The gene calls are TRBV11-2 and TRBJ2-3, with 7 bases identical to TRBD1. Germline V gene data show CDR1 as SGHAT and CDR2 as FQNNGV. Trimming took 3 bases from V and 4 from J; bases not matched to a gene: 7. The CDR3 spans 15 residues. CDR3 coding DNA: TGTGCCAGCAGCTTTACAGGGGATGGGGCAGATACGCAGTATTTT. This encodes CASSFTGDGADTQYF.

The gene calls are TRBV5-1 and TRBJ2-7; 15 positions agree with TRBD2. In germline, CDR1 is SGHRS, CDR2 YFSETQ. After removal of 0 bases from V and 5 bases from J, the junction contained 9 bases not matched to a gene. This CDR3 comprises 18 residues. The CDR3 region is CASSLAGTSGRPANEQYF. As DNA, the CDR3 is TGCGCCAGCAGCTTGGCCGGGACTAGCGGGAGGCCCGCCAACGAGCAGTACTTC.

V and J are TRBV4-2 and TRBJ2-7; D may be TRBD1 (6 bases). Germline V gene lookup returns CDR1 LGHNA and CDR2 YNFKEQ. V lost 0 bases and J lost 3, with 9 bases in between. The length of the CDR3 is 14 residues. The CDR3 spells CASSQEQGLYEQYF. The CDR3 nucleotides are TGTGCCAGCAGCCAAGAGCAGGGGCTCTACGAGCAGTACTTC.

The V call is TRBV5-5, the J call TRBJ2-7; TRBD2 matches 9 bases. The CDR3 covers 16 residues. The V gene's germline CDR1 is SGHKS and CDR2 YYEKEE (reference sequence). Unmatched junction bases numbered 6, after V lost 0 bases and J lost 2 bases. CDR3 DNA sequence: TGTGCCAGCAGCTTGGCCAAGACTAGCGGCACCTACGAGCAGTACTTC. This gives the protein CASSLAKTSGTYEQYF.

The V and J genes are TRBV18 and TRBJ2-5; possibly TRBD2 for D (6 bases). The CDR3 is 15 residues long. The germline V gene has CDR1 KGHSH and CDR2 LQKENI. V was cut by 1 base and J by 2 bases, with 11 bases left in between. DNA for the CDR3: TGTGCCAGCTCACCACAGGAGGGCAGGCAAGAGACCCAGTACTTC. Its translation: CASSPQEGRQETQYF.

The V gene is TRBV2, the J gene TRBJ1-1; D is uncertain. V lost 2 bases and J 3 bases, leaving 7 bases between the germline ends. The germline CDR1 and CDR2 sequences are SNHLY and FYNNEI. The CDR3 consists of 13 residues. The CDR3 coding sequence is TGTGCCAGCAGTGAACATACTGACACTGAAGCTTTCTTT. This codes for CASSEHTDTEAFF.

The gene calls are TRBV6-5 and TRBJ2-1, with D possibly TRBD1 on 6 matching bases. The V and J ends lost 6 bases and 5 bases respectively, with 17 bases between them. The CDR3 runs to 15 residues. From germline, CDR1 is MNHEY and CDR2 SVGAGI. As DNA, the CDR3 is TGTGCCAGCAGGACCTCGGGGACACGGCACAATGAGCAGTTCTTC. This gives the protein CASRTSGTRHNEQFF.

CDR3 in amino acids: CASSLVSGGLETQYF. CDR3 nucleotides: TGTGCCAGCAGCTTAGTCTCGGGGGGTTTGGAGACCCAGTACTTC. The rearrangement links TRBV7-9 to TRBJ2-5, with 7 positions matching TRBD2. Germline V gene data show CDR1 as SEHNR and CDR2 as FQNEAQ (reference sequence). The trim removed 1 base at V and 5 bases at J, leaving 7 bases unmatched. The length of the CDR3 is 15 residues.